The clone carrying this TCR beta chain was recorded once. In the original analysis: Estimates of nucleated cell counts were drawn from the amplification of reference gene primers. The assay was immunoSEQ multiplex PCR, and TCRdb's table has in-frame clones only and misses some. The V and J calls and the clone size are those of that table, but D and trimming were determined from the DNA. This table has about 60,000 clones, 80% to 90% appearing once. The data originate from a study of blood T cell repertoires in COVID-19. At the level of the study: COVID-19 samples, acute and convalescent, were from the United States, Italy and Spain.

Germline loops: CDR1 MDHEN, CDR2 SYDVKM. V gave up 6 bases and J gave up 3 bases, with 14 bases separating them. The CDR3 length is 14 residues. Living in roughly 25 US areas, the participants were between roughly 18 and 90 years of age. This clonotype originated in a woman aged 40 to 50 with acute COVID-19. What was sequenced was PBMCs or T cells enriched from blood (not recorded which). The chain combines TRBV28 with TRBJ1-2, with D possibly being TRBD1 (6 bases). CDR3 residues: CASSYAGAYYGYTF. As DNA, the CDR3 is TGTGCCAGCAGCTATGCGGGGGCTTACTATGGCTACACCTTC.